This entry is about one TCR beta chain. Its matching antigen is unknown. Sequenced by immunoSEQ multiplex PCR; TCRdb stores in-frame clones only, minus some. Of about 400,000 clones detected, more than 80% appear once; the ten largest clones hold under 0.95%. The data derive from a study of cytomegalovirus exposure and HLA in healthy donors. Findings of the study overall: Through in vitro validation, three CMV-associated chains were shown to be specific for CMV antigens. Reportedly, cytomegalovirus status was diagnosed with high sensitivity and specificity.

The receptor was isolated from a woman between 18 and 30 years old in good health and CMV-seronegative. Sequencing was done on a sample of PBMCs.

The CDR3 spells CASSPTGAISGANVLTF. The CDR3 region has the DNA TGTGCCAGCAGCCCTACAGGGGCGATCTCTGGGGCCAACGTCCTGACTTTC. The rearrangement joins TRBV5-8 to TRBJ2-6; 7 bases match TRBD1. Looked up from germline, CDR1 is SGHTS and CDR2 is YDEGEE. Trimming at V came to 4 bases and at J to 0 bases, leaving 7 bases not matched to a gene. This CDR3 spans 17 amino acids. Full variable domain (rest looked up from reference TRBV5-8 and TRBJ2-6): EAGVTQSPTHLIKTRGQQATLRCSPISGHTSVYWYQQALGLGLQFLLWYDEGEERNRGNFPPRFSGRQFPNYSSELNVNALELEDSALYLCASSPTGAISGANVLTFGAGSRLTVL.